This T cell receptor (beta chain) was retrieved from a study of Ad26.COV2.S vaccination and SARS-CoV-2 variants. Study details: It was the COV1001 Ad26.COV2.S trial arm that included the donor. Once, or twice with 56 days between doses, Ad26.COV2.S was given intramuscularly.

Method: immunoSEQ multiplex PCR; TCRdb's copy keeps in-frame clones and lacks some. This table holds about 480,000 clones, roughly 85% found once. Treatment indicated: some 20 received Ad26.COV2.S at low or high dose, single or two shots; several received placebo; per-sample allocation not given. After the first vaccine or placebo injection, samples were drawn on day 63. In regard to this clone: The antigen is unknown.

Findings and caveats of the study: Spike-specific responses of CD8+ and CD4+ T cells were reported to display substantial breadth after vaccination.

V was shortened by 6 bases and J by 5 bases, with 4 bases between the two germline ends. The CDR3 contains 11 residues. The sequence came from a person aged 18 to 65 who received the Ad26.COV2.S COVID-19 vaccine or a placebo. V and J are TRBV12-3 or TRBV12-4 and TRBJ2-2, with D unresolved. This sample comprised peripheral blood, obtained in a trial of Ad26.COV2.S vaccine versus placebo. The CDR3 loop reads CASRITGELFF. Written as DNA, the CDR3 is TGTGCCAGCAGAATTACCGGGGAGCTGTTTTTT.